These 28 T cell receptor beta chains originate from one sample sequenced in a study of technical replicates of blood from several donors (TCRdb year 2017). Libraries were prepared through the immunoSEQ multiplex PCR assay. Entries here come from immuneACCESS through TCRdb and include only in-frame sequences with V and J called. Some clones fail to appear in such tables; in the studies checked, an unresolved V gene covers under half of the shortfall, and the cause of the remainder is unknown. The sample has around 83,000 clones on record, approximately 94% of them singletons. The top ten constitute under 0.3% of the sample. Sequencing was done on a sample of T cells isolated from PBMCs. The receptors here all came from a human donor in good health.

This sequence joins TRBV5-1 and TRBJ2-3, with TRBD2 matching 7 bases. CDR1 is SGHRS, CDR2 YFSETQ, per germline. This CDR3 is built from 15 residues. The ends lost 2 bases at V and 0 bases at J; junction bases unmatched: 3. The CDR3 loop is CASSFGGRSTDTQYF. The CDR3 nucleotides are TGCGCCAGCAGCTTTGGCGGGAGAAGCACAGATACGCAGTATTTT.

This chain uses TRBV7-2 with TRBJ2-1; D gene uncertain. V was pared by 0 bases and J by 2 bases, with 5 bases between. The CDR3 loop spans 14 amino acids. Germline V gene lookup returns CDR1 SGHTA and CDR2 FQGNSA. The chain's CDR3 is CASSLAGAYNEQFF. The CDR3 nucleotides are TGTGCCAGCAGCTTAGCAGGAGCCTACAATGAGCAGTTCTTC.

This chain joins TRBV21-1 and TRBJ1-5; no check of the table's D call, TRBD1, against the DNA was made. TRBV21-1 is reported as a pseudogene. This CDR3 has 17 amino acids. CDR3 region: CASSKVGGQGPNQPQHF. DNA of the CDR3: TGTGCCAGCAGCAAAGTGGGGGGACAGGGTCCCAATCAGCCCCAGCATTTT.

CDR3 in amino acids: CASSVGVGGTYEQYF. In nucleotides, the CDR3 is TGTGCCAGCAGCGTAGGGGTGGGGGGTACCTACGAGCAGTACTTC. The chain uses TRBV9 and TRBJ2-7, with D tentatively TRBD2 (6 bases). The CDR3 spans 15 residues. CDR1 SGDLS and CDR2 YYNGEE come from the germline V gene. V shed 0 bases and J shed 2 bases, with 12 bases lying between them.

The chain is built from TRBV18 and TRBJ1-6; D is perhaps TRBD1 (5 bases). The CDR3 covers 16 residues. Germline V lookup: CDR1 KGHSH, CDR2 LQKENI. Trimming removed 0 bases at V and 10 bases at J, with 16 bases between. As DNA, the CDR3 is TGTGCCAGCTCACCACCATCGTACGGGGCGGGATCACCCCTCCACTTT. Translation gives CASSPPSYGAGSPLHF.

This clone was detected once. This chain uses TRBV6-1 with TRBJ1-3; 8 bases line up with TRBD1. Trimming took 3 bases from V and 0 from J; bases not matched to a gene: 4. Germline V gene data show CDR1 as MNHNS and CDR2 as SASEGT. The CDR3 runs 16 residues. CDR3: CASSDDRGPSGNTIYF. DNA of the CDR3: TGTGCCAGCAGTGATGACAGGGGTCCCTCTGGAAACACCATATATTTT.

This clone appeared a single time. This rearrangement joins TRBV11-2 to TRBJ2-3, with D maybe TRBD1 (6 bases). This CDR3 comprises 16 residues. V dropped 5 bases and J dropped 3 bases, with 18 bases sitting between them. Germline CDR1 is SGHAT and CDR2 is FQNNGV. The DNA of the CDR3 is TGTGCCAGCAGCCCGCCAGGGGTGAAGGTGACAGATACGCAGTATTTT. It encodes CASSPPGVKVTDTQYF.

The rearrangement links TRBV9 to TRBJ1-5, with 8 bases matching TRBD1. The CDR3 contains 16 residues. From germline, CDR1 is SGDLS and CDR2 YYNGEE. The V segment lost 3 bases and the J segment 4 bases; nucleotides outside the gene matches: 9. CDR3: CASSEGGTGPNQPQHF. In DNA, the CDR3 is TGTGCCAGCAGCGAGGGAGGGACAGGACCTAATCAGCCCCAGCATTTT.

The gene calls are TRBV21-1 and TRBJ2-7; no check of the table's D call, TRBD2, against the DNA was made. TRBV21-1 is recorded as a pseudogene. This CDR3 has 16 residues. As DNA, the CDR3 is TGTGCCAGCAGCAATCAGGTCCCTAGCGGGAGTTACGAGCAGTACTTC. Translation gives CASSNQVPSGSYEQYF.

This chain connects TRBV7-9 to TRBJ2-4; TRBD1 aligns across 9 bases. J gave up 8 bases and V 3 bases, and 2 bases lay outside the gene matches. This CDR3 has 13 residues. Germline V gene lookup returns CDR1 SEHNR and CDR2 FQNEAQ (reference sequence). The chain's CDR3 is CASSFRDRDIQYF. The CDR3 nucleotides read TGTGCCAGCAGCTTCCGGGACAGGGACATTCAGTACTTC.

The rearrangement joins TRBV21-1 to TRBJ1-1; TRBD1 was called by the table and not checked on the DNA. TRBV21-1 is a recognized pseudogene. This CDR3 has 14 residues. CDR3 region: CASSKAHGGRGAFF. The DNA of the CDR3 is TGTGCCAGCAGCAAAGCTCATGGGGGCAGGGGGGCTTTCTTT.

This chain links TRBV2 with TRBJ1-1, with TRBD1 matching 10 bases. J was trimmed by 3 bases and V by 8 bases; bases with no gene match: 12. This CDR3 spans 16 amino acids. Per the germline V gene, CDR1 is SNHLY and CDR2 is FYNNEI. In nucleotides, the CDR3 is TGTGCCAGCCCAACCGGGACAGGGGTAGCGGACACTGAAGCTTTCTTT. Protein product: CASPTGTGVADTEAFF. The full variable domain, in which reference TRBV2 and TRBJ1-1 provide the parts outside the CDR3, is EPEVTQTPSHQVTQMGQEVILRCVPISNHLYFYWYRQILGQKVEFLVSFYNNEISEKSEIFDDQFSVERPDGSNFTLKIRSTKLEDSAMYFCASPTGTGVADTEAFFGQGTRLTVV.

This chain uses TRBV28 with TRBJ2-7; D may be TRBD2 (6 bases). Germline lookup yields CDR1 MDHEN and CDR2 SYDVKM. The CDR3 has 12 amino acids. V was shortened by 7 bases and J by 4 bases, with 11 bases between the two germline ends. Written as DNA, the CDR3 is TGTGCCAGCACGACTAGTTCTTACGAGCAGTACTTC. This gives the protein CASTTSSYEQYF.

The V and J genes are TRBV19 and TRBJ2-3; the D gene is possibly TRBD2 (6 bases). V lost 6 bases and J lost 4, with 11 bases in between. CDR1 and CDR2 from the germline V gene are LNHDA and SQIVND (reference sequence). The CDR3 is made up of 13 amino acids. The CDR3 protein is CASRRGGADTQYF. In DNA, the CDR3 is TGTGCCAGTAGAAGGGGCGGGGCAGATACGCAGTATTTT. Looking up the rest from reference TRBV19 and TRBJ2-3 gives the full variable domain: DGGITQSPKYLFRKEGQNVTLSCEQNLNHDAMYWYRQDPGQGLRLIYYSQIVNDFQKGDIAEGYSVSREKKESFPLTVTSAQKNPTAFYLCASRRGGADTQYFGPGTRLTVL.

The table lists this clone with a count of one. The chain has TRBV10-1 and TRBJ2-2; TRBD1 agrees at 8 bases. This CDR3 has 17 amino acids. CDR1 WNHNN and CDR2 SYGVQD come from the germline V gene (reference sequence). After removal of 3 bases from V and 3 bases from J, the junction contained 9 bases not matched to a gene. CDR3 sequence (DNA): TGCGCCAGCAGTGACCGACAACAGGGGGTCGACACCGGGGAGCTGTTTTTT. Translation: CASSDRQQGVDTGELFF.

The gene calls are TRBV4-1 and TRBJ1-4; 8 nucleotides agree with TRBD1. J lost 13 bases, V lost 1 base, and 11 bases had no gene match. Germline lookup yields CDR1 MGHRA and CDR2 YSYEKL. The CDR3 runs to 15 residues. CDR3 region: CASSQVGTGRLGLFF. The CDR3 coding sequence is TGCGCCAGCAGCCAAGTGGGGACAGGACGCCTGGGACTGTTTTTT.

This rearrangement joins TRBV2 to TRBJ2-7; the D gene is possibly TRBD1 (6 bases). Trimming left V 5 bases short and J 0 bases short, with 17 bases between. The V gene's germline CDR1 is SNHLY and CDR2 FYNNEI. The CDR3 sequence is 16 residues long. The CDR3 DNA follows: TGTGCCAGCAGTAACCCAAGTACGACAGGCTCCTACGAGCAGTACTTC. Its translation: CASSNPSTTGSYEQYF. Based on the CDR3 plus reference TRBV2 and TRBJ2-7, the full variable domain is EPEVTQTPSHQVTQMGQEVILRCVPISNHLYFYWYRQILGQKVEFLVSFYNNEISEKSEIFDDQFSVERPDGSNFTLKIRSTKLEDSAMYFCASSNPSTTGSYEQYFGPGTRLTVT.

The rearrangement links TRBV7-9 to TRBJ1-2; a weak D match, TRBD1 (5 bases). Germline-derived CDR1 and CDR2 are SEHNR and FQNEAQ (reference sequence). Trimming took off 5 bases at V and 7 bases at J, with 20 bases between the two ends. The CDR3 loop spans 15 amino acids. CDR3 bases: TGTGCCAGCAGCCAATACGGGGGATCACTCTTTGGCTACACCTTC. Residues: CASSQYGGSLFGYTF.

V usage is TRBV5-6 and J usage is TRBJ2-2, with 10 bases identical to TRBD1. The junction had 5 bases not matched to a gene; V was cut back by 1 base and J by 5 bases. The CDR3 extends over 16 amino acids. CDR1 and CDR2 from the germline V gene are SGHDT and YYEEEE. The CDR3 reads CASSLLGQGGTGELFF. Here the CDR3 DNA reads TGTGCCAGCAGCTTGCTAGGACAGGGGGGGACCGGGGAGCTGTTTTTT.

This clone was observed a handful of times. The chain has TRBV6-1 and TRBJ1-2; no clear D gene. Trimming removed 0 bases from V and 4 bases from J, with 12 bases in between. Germline values: CDR1 MNHNS, CDR2 SASEGT. This CDR3 spans 15 amino acids. The CDR3 region has the DNA TGTGCCAGCAGTGAAGCGCTACAGCACGGCTATGGCTACACCTTC. Its protein product is CASSEALQHGYGYTF.

This chain uses TRBV5-6 with TRBJ2-5, with 7 bases that match TRBD2. The CDR3 sequence is 13 residues long. Germline loops: CDR1 SGHDT, CDR2 YYEEEE. The junction had 4 bases not matched to a gene; V was cut back by 3 bases and J by 5 bases. The CDR3 nucleotides read TGTGCCAGCAGCTCGACTAGCAGCGAGACCCAGTACTTC. This codes for CASSSTSSETQYF.

The count of this clone is one. The rearrangement links TRBV5-1 to TRBJ2-7; TRBD2 matches at 7 bases. The V gene's germline CDR1 is SGHRS and CDR2 YFSETQ. After removal of 0 bases from V and 0 bases from J, the junction contained 0 bases not matched to a gene. CDR3 size: 14 residues. The CDR3 DNA is TGCGCCAGCAGCTTGGGCGGGAGCTCCTACGAGCAGTACTTC. This encodes CASSLGGSSYEQYF.

The count of this clone is one. This rearrangement joins TRBV19 to TRBJ2-4; 7 bases align to TRBD1. Germline trimming cut 5 bases from V and 2 bases from J; bases unmatched to any gene: 9. Germline-derived CDR1 and CDR2 are LNHDA and SQIVND (reference sequence). There are 16 residues in the CDR3. The CDR3 region is CASSRATGLSKNIQYF. Here the CDR3 DNA reads TGTGCCAGTAGTCGGGCGACAGGGCTCTCCAAAAACATTCAGTACTTC.

The chain carries TRBV5-1 and TRBJ2-5; D is unresolved. The germline CDR1 and CDR2 sequences are SGHRS and YFSETQ. Deletions cut 4 bases from V and 5 bases from J, with 12 bases between. This CDR3 spans 13 amino acids. In nucleotides, the CDR3 is TGCGCCAGCAGCGCCGGTGCCGTGGAGACCCAGTACTTC. Translation gives CASSAGAVETQYF. The full variable domain, completed using reference TRBV5-1 and TRBJ2-5, is KAGVTQTPRYLIKTRGQQVTLSCSPISGHRSVSWYQQTPGQGLQFLFEYFSETQRNKGNFPGRFSGRQFSNSRSEMNVSTLELGDSALYLCASSAGAVETQYFGPGTRLLVL.

CDR3 amino acids: CASSIRTSGEGAKNIQYF. In nucleotides, the CDR3 is TGTGCCAGCAGTATCCGGACTAGCGGGGAGGGGGCCAAAAACATTCAGTACTTC. The rearrangement links TRBV27 to TRBJ2-4, with TRBD2 identical over 12 bases. With 5 bases clipped from V and 1 base from J, the junction kept 9 bases outside the gene matches. Germline V lookup: CDR1 MNHEY, CDR2 SMNVEV (reference sequence). The length of the CDR3 is 18 residues.

The chain employs TRBV6-1 and TRBJ2-5; the D gene is possibly TRBD1 (6 bases). The V end was cut by 4 bases, the J end by 3 bases, with 9 bases between. Per the germline V gene, CDR1 is MNHNS and CDR2 is SASEGT. The CDR3 has 13 amino acids. The CDR3, as DNA: TGTGCCAGCAGTGCACAGGGAGAAGAGACCCAGTACTTC. Residues: CASSAQGEETQYF.

This clone was picked up a small number of times. The chain has TRBV2 and TRBJ2-1; D is possibly TRBD2 (5 bases). Deletions cut 6 bases from V and 0 bases from J, with 9 bases between. Germline CDR1 is SNHLY and CDR2 is FYNNEI. The CDR3 is 14 residues long. The CDR3 bases are TGTGCCAGCAGGAGCGGAGCCTCCTACAATGAGCAGTTCTTC. It specifies CASRSGASYNEQFF.

This chain connects TRBV18 to TRBJ2-7; 8 positions match TRBD2. J was trimmed by 5 bases and V by 3 bases; bases with no gene match: 9. The CDR3 is 15 amino acids. Germline CDR1 reads KGHSH; CDR2 reads LQKENI. In DNA form, the CDR3 reads TGTGCCAGCTCACCCTATAGCGGGGAACGGGACGAGCAGTACTTC. This codes for CASSPYSGERDEQYF.